The 3 T cell receptor beta chains below all came from one sample that was sequenced in a study of blood T cell repertoires in COVID-19. Assay used: immunoSEQ multiplex PCR; TCRdb lists only in-frame clones, some missing. The data contain approximately 100,000 clones, around 84% of them seen just once; the ten biggest clones take up 15% to 20%. The sequencing sample was made of peripheral blood. Receptor source: a woman aged 60 to 75 with acute or convalescent COVID-19.

V usage is TRBV6-1 and J usage is TRBJ1-4, with 7 bases that match TRBD1. Germline V gene data show CDR1 as MNHNS and CDR2 as SASEGT. The trim removed 3 bases at V and 5 bases at J, leaving 15 bases unmatched. The CDR3 contains 18 residues. CDR3 in amino acids: CASSDKRGPGRGNEKLFF. The CDR3 region has the DNA TGTGCCAGCAGTGATAAAAGGGGGCCAGGGCGAGGGAATGAAAAACTGTTTTTT.

The gene calls are TRBV28 and TRBJ1-5; D is undetermined. V was pared by 5 bases and J by 0 bases, with 14 bases between. The CDR3 is made up of 16 amino acids. Germline V gene sequence: CDR1 MDHEN, CDR2 SYDVKM. DNA of the CDR3: TGTGCCAGCAGTGAAGCCCGTTTGGTTAGCAATCAGCCCCAGCATTTT. This sequence encodes CASSEARLVSNQPQHF.

V usage is TRBV5-4 and J usage is TRBJ1-5, with a possible D match to TRBD1 (6 bases). This CDR3 spans 13 amino acids. The V end was cut by 3 bases, the J end by 4 bases, with 8 bases between. Looked up from germline, CDR1 is SGHNT and CDR2 is YYREEE (reference sequence). CDR3 DNA sequence: TGTGCCAGCAGCTACGACAGGAATCAGCCCCAGCATTTT. Translation: CASSYDRNQPQHF.